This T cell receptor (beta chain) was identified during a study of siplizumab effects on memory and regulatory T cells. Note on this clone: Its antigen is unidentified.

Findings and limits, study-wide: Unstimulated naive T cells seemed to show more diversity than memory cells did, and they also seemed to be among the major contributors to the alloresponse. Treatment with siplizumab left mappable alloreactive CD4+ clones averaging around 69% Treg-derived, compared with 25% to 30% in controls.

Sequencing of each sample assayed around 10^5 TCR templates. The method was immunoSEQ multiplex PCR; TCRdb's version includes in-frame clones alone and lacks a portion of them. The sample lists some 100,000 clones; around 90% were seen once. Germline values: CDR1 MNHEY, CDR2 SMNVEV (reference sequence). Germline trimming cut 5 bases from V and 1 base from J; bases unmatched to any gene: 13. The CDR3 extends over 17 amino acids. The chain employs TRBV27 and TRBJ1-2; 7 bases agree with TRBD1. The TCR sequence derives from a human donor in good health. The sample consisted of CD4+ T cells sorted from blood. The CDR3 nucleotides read TGTGCCAGCAGTAGAAGACAGGGAGGGGCGAATAACTATGGCTACACCTTC. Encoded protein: CASSRRQGGANNYGYTF.